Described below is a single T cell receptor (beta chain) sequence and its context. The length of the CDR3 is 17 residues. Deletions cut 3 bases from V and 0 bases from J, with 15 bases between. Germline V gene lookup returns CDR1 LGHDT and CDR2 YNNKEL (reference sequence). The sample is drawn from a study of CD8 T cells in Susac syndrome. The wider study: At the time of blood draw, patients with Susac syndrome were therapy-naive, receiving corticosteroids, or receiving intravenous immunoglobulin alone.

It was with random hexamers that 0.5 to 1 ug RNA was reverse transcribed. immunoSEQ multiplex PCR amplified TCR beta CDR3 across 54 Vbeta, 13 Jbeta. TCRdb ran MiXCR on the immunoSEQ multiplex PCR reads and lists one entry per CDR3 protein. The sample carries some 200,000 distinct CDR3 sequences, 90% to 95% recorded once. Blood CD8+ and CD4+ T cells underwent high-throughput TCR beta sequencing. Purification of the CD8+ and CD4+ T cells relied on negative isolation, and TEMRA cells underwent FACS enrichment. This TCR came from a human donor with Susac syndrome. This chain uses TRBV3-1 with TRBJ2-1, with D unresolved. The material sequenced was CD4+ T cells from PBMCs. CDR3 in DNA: TGTGCCAGCAGCCAGAGCCCTGACTCGAGCTCCTACAATGAGCAGTTCTTC. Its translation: CASSQSPDSSSYNEQFF.